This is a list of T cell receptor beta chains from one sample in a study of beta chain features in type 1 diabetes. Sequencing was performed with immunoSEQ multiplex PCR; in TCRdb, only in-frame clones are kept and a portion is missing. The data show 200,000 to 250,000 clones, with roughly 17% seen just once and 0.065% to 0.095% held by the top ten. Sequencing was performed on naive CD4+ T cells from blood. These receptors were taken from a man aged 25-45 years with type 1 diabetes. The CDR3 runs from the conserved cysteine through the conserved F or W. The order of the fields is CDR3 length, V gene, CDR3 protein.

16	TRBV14	CASSHFRDKYQETQYF
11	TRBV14	CASSPARNQFF
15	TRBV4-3	CASSPQGGRANVLTF
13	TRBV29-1	CSVGRPLTDTQYF
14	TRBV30	CAWSQGGSYNEQFF
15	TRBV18	CASSRDRAGANVLTF
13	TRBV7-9	CASSSGVNTEAFF
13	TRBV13	CASSLPGRETQYF
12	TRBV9	CASGRGYNEQFF
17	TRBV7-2	CASSGQGALLAKNIQYF
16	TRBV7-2	CASSPGLAGVGHEQFF
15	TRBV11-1	CASSLPDSGTSSQYF
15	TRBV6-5	CASSYIGGITDTQYF
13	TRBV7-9	CASTQLAANEQFF
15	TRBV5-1	CASSFSGRHTDTQYF
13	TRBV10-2	CASQVAGHNEQFF
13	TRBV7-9	CASSLVAPYEQYF
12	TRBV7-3	CASSGGLGTQYF
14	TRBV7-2	CASSTRTVEETQYF
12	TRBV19	CASSMQYGELFF
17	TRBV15	CATSRLSTYTVQETQYF
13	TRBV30	CAWSRTTNEKLFF
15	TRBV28	CASSGQGAAKNIQYF
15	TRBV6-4	CASSDRTGVKNIQYF
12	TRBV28	CASSSVAYEQYF
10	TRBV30	CAWSGEKLFF
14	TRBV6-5	CASSSGFITGELFF
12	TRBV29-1	CSVRTGPDTQYF
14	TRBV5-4	CASSTGLPPSEQFF
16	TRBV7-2	CASSLGSGTGANVLTF
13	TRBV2	CASSEIRRDEQYF
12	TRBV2	CASSEANYGYTF
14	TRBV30	CAWSVQLLNTEAFF
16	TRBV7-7	CASSPTGLASTGELFF
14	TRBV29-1	CSVELLAGVNEQFF
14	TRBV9	CASSPGHLDNEQFF
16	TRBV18	CASSPPGLAGGETQYF
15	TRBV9	CASSVGAGGPGEQFF
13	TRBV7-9	CASAGQGASEQYF
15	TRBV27	CASSAQGPGANVLTF
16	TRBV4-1	CASSQVSVVREGGYTF
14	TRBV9	CASSVGLSEETQYF
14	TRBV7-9	CASSRTGGTYEQYF
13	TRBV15	CATSRDLADTQYF